This TCR beta chain appears in the sequencing data of a study of blood T cell repertoires in COVID-19. Data came from immunoSEQ multiplex PCR; TCRdb stores just in-frame clones and leaves some out. The sample holds 200,000 to 300,000 clones; 80% to 90% are singletons and the top ten take over 2%. As for this clone: Other DNA sequences in this specimen translate into the identical CDR3.

Trimming at V came to 4 bases and at J to 8 bases, leaving 6 bases not matched to a gene. This CDR3 contains 14 residues. The V gene's germline CDR1 is SNHLY and CDR2 FYNNEI. The sequencing sample was made of peripheral blood. The TCR sequence derives from a man aged 35-49 years who had recovered from COVID-19. This rearrangement joins TRBV2 to TRBJ1-4; 8 nucleotides align to TRBD1. CDR3 bases: TGTGCCAGCAGTGGAGGGACAGGAAACGAAAAACTGTTTTTT. Its translation: CASSGGTGNEKLFF.